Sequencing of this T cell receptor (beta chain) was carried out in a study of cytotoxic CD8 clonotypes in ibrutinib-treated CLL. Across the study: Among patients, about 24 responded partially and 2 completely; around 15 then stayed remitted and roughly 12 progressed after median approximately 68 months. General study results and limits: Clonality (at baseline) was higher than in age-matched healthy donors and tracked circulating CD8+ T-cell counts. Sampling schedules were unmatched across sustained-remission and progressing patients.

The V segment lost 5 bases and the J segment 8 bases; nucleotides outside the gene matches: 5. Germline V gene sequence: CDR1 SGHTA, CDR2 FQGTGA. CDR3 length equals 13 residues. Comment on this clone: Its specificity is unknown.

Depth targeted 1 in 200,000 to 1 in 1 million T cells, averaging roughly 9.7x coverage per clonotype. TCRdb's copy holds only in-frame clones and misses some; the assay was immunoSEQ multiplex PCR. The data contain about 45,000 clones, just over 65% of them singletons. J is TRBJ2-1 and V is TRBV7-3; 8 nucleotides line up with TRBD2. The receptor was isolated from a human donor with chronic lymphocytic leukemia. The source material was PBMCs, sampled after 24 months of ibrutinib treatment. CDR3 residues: CASSPVGGDEQFF. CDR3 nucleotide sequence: TGTGCCAGCAGCCCCGTCGGGGGGGATGAGCAGTTCTTC.